One sample yielded the 12 T cell receptor beta chains listed below, sequenced in a study of human T cells and chemical hapten exposure. MiXCR was run by TCRdb on the RACE reads, yielding one entry per CDR3 protein. Of approximately 30,000 distinct CDR3 sequences listed, 5% to 6.5% are singletons. As to time point: patch test 3, about 24 weeks after DPC sensitization. Treatment in this sample: therapeutic diphenylcyclopropenone sensitization with weekly scalp DPC. The sequences come from whole blood, collected in connection with sensitization to the hapten diphenylcyclopropenone (DPC). Source of these receptors: a man aged 25 to 40 with alopecia areata. Some clones in this sample may be carry-over from other donors' samples.

This clonotype was picked up many times. The chain employs TRBV7-9 and TRBJ2-7; 13 nucleotides line up with TRBD2. This CDR3 comprises 15 residues. The V gene's germline CDR1 is SEHNR and CDR2 FQNEAQ (reference sequence). V trimming: 5 bases; J trimming: 4 bases; junction bases outside the gene matches: 5. CDR3 in DNA: TGTGCCAGCAGCCACGGACTAGCGGGAGCATACGAGCAGTACTTC. Translating gives CASSHGLAGAYEQYF.

This clonotype was counted ten times or more. The CDR3 spells CSARSRVGYSNQPQHF. The CDR3 region has the DNA TGCAGTGCTAGGAGCAGGGTGGGGTATAGCAATCAGCCCCAGCATTTT. V gene TRBV20-1 combines with J gene TRBJ1-5, with D possibly being TRBD1 (5 bases). Germline values: CDR1 DFQATT, CDR2 SNEGSKA (reference sequence). V was cut by 3 bases and J by 0 bases, with 15 bases left in between. The CDR3 consists of 16 residues.

This clonotype was detected ten times or more. The junction shows a germline mismatch at one end, possibly a read error. The chain joins TRBV19 to TRBJ2-1, with 16 bases that match TRBD2. Germline-derived CDR1 and CDR2 are LNHDA and SQIVND (reference sequence). This CDR3 has 15 residues. CDR3 region: CASSPPGLAGGQRVF. The CDR3 nucleotides are TGTGCCAGTAGTCCTCCGGGACTAGCGGGAGGGCAGAGGGTCTTC.

The rearrangement uses TRBV4-3 and TRBJ2-1, with TRBD2 identical over 11 bases. CDR3 size: 17 residues. V lost 0 bases to trimming and J lost 0 bases; unmatched junction nucleotides: 1. Germline-derived CDR1 and CDR2 are LGHNA and YSLEER. CDR3 sequence (DNA): TGCGCCAGCAGCCAAGAGGGGACTAGCGGCTCCTACAATGAGCAGTTCTTC. Protein sequence: CASSQEGTSGSYNEQFF.

This clonotype was seen many times. This sequence joins TRBV29-1 and TRBJ2-7; TRBD2 agrees at 7 bases. The CDR3 runs to 12 residues. The germline CDR1 and CDR2 sequences are SQVTM and ANQGSEA. V gave up 2 bases and J gave up 3 bases; unmatched junction bases: 1. The CDR3 region is CSVELADYEQYF. CDR3 nucleotides: TGCAGCGTTGAACTAGCGGACTACGAGCAGTACTTC.

This clonotype was found many times. CDR3 in DNA: TGTGCCAGCAGTTCGCCAGGGTCCCTCGGCCAAGAGACCCAGTACTTC. It translates to CASSSPGSLGQETQYF. This chain joins TRBV12-3 or TRBV12-4 and TRBJ2-5, with D perhaps matching TRBD1 (5 bases). Between the trimmed V and J ends, which lost 4 bases and 1 base, there was a span of 16 bases. This CDR3 region has 16 residues.

This clonotype was recorded many times. The chain recombines TRBV29-1 with TRBJ1-2, with D possibly being TRBD1 (5 bases). The CDR3 consists of 13 residues. The germline gives CDR1 SQVTM, CDR2 ANQGSEA. The V and J ends lost 7 bases and 2 bases respectively, with 14 bases between them. The CDR3 loop is CSGRDSGNYGYTF. The DNA for the CDR3 is TGCAGCGGGCGGGACTCGGGGAACTATGGCTACACCTTC.

This clonotype was recorded many times. This chain connects TRBV7-9 to TRBJ2-7, with 8 bases identical to TRBD1. Losses at the gene ends were 3 bases for V and 2 bases for J; bases not matched to a gene: 15. The CDR3 is 18 amino acids. CDR1 is SEHNR, CDR2 FQNEAQ, per germline (reference sequence). The CDR3 here is CASSFPIKVTGEAYEQYF. DNA for the CDR3: TGTGCCAGCAGCTTTCCAATAAAAGTGACAGGGGAGGCCTACGAGCAGTACTTC. The whole variable domain, filled in from reference TRBV7-9 and TRBJ2-7, reads DTGVSQNPRHKITKRGQNVTFRCDPISEHNRLYWYRQTLGQGPEFLTYFQNEAQLEKSRLLSDRFSAERPKGSFSTLEIQRTEQGDSAMYLCASSFPIKVTGEAYEQYFGPGTRLTVT.

This clonotype was recorded many times. The V and J genes are TRBV20-1 and TRBJ2-1; 9 bases are shared with TRBD2. J lost 0 bases, V lost 1 base, and 7 bases had no gene match. The CDR3 has 17 amino acids. CDR1 is DFQATT and CDR2 is SNEGSKA in the germline V gene (reference sequence). The CDR3 protein is CSARVASGVSSYNEQFF. CDR3 nucleotide sequence: TGCAGTGCTAGAGTAGCTAGCGGGGTTAGCTCCTACAATGAGCAGTTCTTC.

This clonotype was seen many times. The CDR3 spells CASTGDFGAEAFF. DNA of the CDR3: TGTGCCAGCACTGGGGATTTCGGCGCTGAAGCTTTCTTT. This chain joins TRBV6-1 and TRBJ1-1; the D is unclear. Trimming took 7 bases from V and 6 from J, leaving 15 bases between them. Germline values: CDR1 MNHNS, CDR2 SASEGT. The CDR3 is 13 residues long.

In this sample, this clonotype turned up many times. The chain joins TRBV12-5 to TRBJ1-5; 10 bases agree with TRBD1. This CDR3 has 15 amino acids. Germline V gives CDR1 LGHNT, CDR2 FRNRAP. The junction had 7 bases not matched to a gene; V was cut back by 5 bases and J by 6 bases. The CDR3 DNA reads TGTGCTAGTGGTGCACACCGGGACAGGGGTCAGCCCCAGCATTTT. Its translation: CASGAHRDRGQPQHF.

This clonotype has at least ten counts. The chain couples TRBV6-5 to TRBJ2-7; D gene ambiguous. Trimming took 0 bases from V and 4 from J, leaving 16 bases between them. CDR1 and CDR2 (germline): MNHEY, SVGAGI. This CDR3 is built from 16 residues. The CDR3 DNA follows: TGTGCCAGCAGTTACTCGGTCCCCGGACCGATTTACGAGCAGTACTTC. Translation: CASSYSVPGPIYEQYF.